The 19 T cell receptor beta chains below all came from one sample that was sequenced in a study of blood T cell repertoires in COVID-19. Measured with immunoSEQ multiplex PCR; TCRdb has only the in-frame clones, and not every one. The repertoire holds about 170,000 clones, with 82% as singletons. The specimen was peripheral blood. All receptors derive from a woman aged 80 or over with active or convalescent COVID-19.

This chain uses TRBV7-9 with TRBJ2-7, with TRBD1 matching over 7 bases. V dropped 5 bases and J dropped 6; count of bases not matched to a gene: 13. CDR1 is SEHNR, CDR2 FQNEAQ, per germline (reference sequence). CDR3 size: 15 residues. The CDR3 nucleotides read TGTGCCAGCAGCCCAATAGGAAAGGGGGCACTCGAGCAGTACTTC. Its translation is CASSPIGKGALEQYF.

This clone was recorded a few times. The gene calls are TRBV5-1 and TRBJ1-4; D gene unclear. The V gene lost 2 bases and the J gene lost 8 bases, with 25 bases spanning the gap. Germline CDR1 is SGHRS and CDR2 is YFSETQ. The CDR3 runs to 18 residues. CDR3 in DNA: TGCGCCAGCAGCTTACAATCCCCATGGGTATCGATCGGGGAAAAACTGTTTTTT. This translates into CASSLQSPWVSIGEKLFF.

J is TRBJ1-1 and V is TRBV10-1, with TRBD1 matching 9 bases. The CDR3 covers 15 residues. V was clipped by 4 bases and J by 5 bases; unmatched bases: 8. In germline, CDR1 is WNHNN, CDR2 SYGVQD (reference sequence). The CDR3: CASSAQTGGRTEAFF. DNA for the CDR3: TGCGCCAGCAGTGCCCAGACAGGGGGACGAACTGAAGCTTTCTTT.

The DNA of the CDR3 is TGCGCCAGCAGCTACGACAGTCATAATTCACCCCTCCACTTT. Protein sequence: CASSYDSHNSPLHF. The V gene is TRBV5-1, the J gene TRBJ1-6, with D possibly being TRBD1 (5 bases). This CDR3 has 14 amino acids. The germline V gene has CDR1 SGHRS and CDR2 YFSETQ. V was trimmed by 3 bases and J by 5 bases, leaving 9 bases between them.

V gene TRBV27 combines with J gene TRBJ1-5; D remains unclear. The V end was cut by 8 bases, the J end by 0 bases, with 8 bases between. This CDR3 spans 13 amino acids. Germline assignment: CDR1 MNHEY and CDR2 SMNVEV (reference sequence). The CDR3 nucleotides read TGTGCCAGCTCAGAAAATAGCAATCAGCCCCAGCATTTT. Protein: CASSENSNQPQHF.

The J gene is TRBJ2-1, the V gene TRBV28, with D tentatively TRBD1 (6 bases). Germline CDR1 and CDR2: MDHEN and SYDVKM. Trimming stripped 7 bases from V and 4 bases from J, with 14 bases between. The CDR3 length is 14 residues. CDR3 residues: CASTRVGAYNEQFF. CDR3 in DNA: TGTGCCAGCACAAGGGTGGGGGCTTACAATGAGCAGTTCTTC.

The rearrangement uses TRBV11-2 and TRBJ1-1, with 9 bases fitting TRBD1. The junction had 0 bases not matched to a gene; V was cut back by 4 bases and J by 0 bases. The length of the CDR3 is 14 residues. Germline values: CDR1 SGHAT, CDR2 FQNNGV. Written as DNA, the CDR3 is TGTGCCAGCAGCTGGGACAGGGTGAACACTGAAGCTTTCTTT. Encoded protein: CASSWDRVNTEAFF.

This chain connects TRBV12-3 or TRBV12-4 to TRBJ2-2; a weak D match, TRBD2 (5 bases). Trimming took 6 bases from V and 5 from J, leaving 10 bases between them. The CDR3 covers 13 residues. The CDR3 coding sequence is TGTGCCAGCAGGGGGAGAGGGACCGGGGAGCTGTTTTTT. Its protein is CASRGRGTGELFF.

The chain joins TRBV30 to TRBJ2-7; 9 positions agree with TRBD2. V lost 3 bases, J lost 0 bases, and 3 bases stayed unmatched. The CDR3 has 14 residues. Germline CDR1 and CDR2: GTSNPN and SVGIG (reference sequence). CDR3 DNA: TGTGCCTGGAGCCTGACTAGCGGCTCCTACGAGCAGTACTTC. It specifies CAWSLTSGSYEQYF.

The rearrangement links TRBV5-1 to TRBJ2-1; 7 bases match TRBD1. The CDR3 has 12 amino acids. V lost 4 bases to trimming and J lost 7 bases; unmatched junction nucleotides: 2. CDR1 is SGHRS and CDR2 is YFSETQ in the germline V gene. DNA of the CDR3: TGCGCCAGCAGCCCGACAGGGAATGAGCAGTTCTTC. Its protein is CASSPTGNEQFF.

The rearrangement joins TRBV6-4 to TRBJ2-1, with 11 bases lining up with TRBD2. The V gene end was trimmed by 5 bases and the J gene end by 8 bases; junction bases not matched to a gene: 8. The CDR3 totals 15 residues. Germline V gene sequence: CDR1 MRHNA, CDR2 SNTAGT. The CDR3 is CASSLLAGEAYEQFF. In DNA form, the CDR3 reads TGTGCCAGCAGTCTACTAGCGGGAGAGGCGTATGAGCAGTTCTTC.

This clone was observed a handful of times. The V call is TRBV9, the J call TRBJ2-1; 11 bases map to TRBD2. The J segment lost 1 base and the V segment lost 3 bases, leaving 3 bases of the junction unmatched. CDR3 size: 16 residues. The germline gives CDR1 SGDLS, CDR2 YYNGEE. The CDR3 loop is CASSETSGTSYNEQFF. CDR3 sequence (DNA): TGTGCCAGCAGCGAGACTAGCGGGACATCCTACAATGAGCAGTTCTTC.

Here the CDR3 DNA reads TGTGCCAGCAGCCCCTTAGCGGTGGAGACCCAGTACTTC. This gives the protein CASSPLAVETQYF. V gene TRBV7-9 combines with J gene TRBJ2-5, with D maybe TRBD2 (6 bases). Deletions cut 5 bases from V and 5 bases from J, with 12 bases between. CDR1 SEHNR and CDR2 FQNEAQ come from the germline V gene (reference sequence). This CDR3 comprises 13 residues.

The V and J genes are TRBV25-1 and TRBJ2-1, with 13 positions matching TRBD2. The CDR3 consists of 14 residues. Germline values: CDR1 MGHDK, CDR2 SYGVNS. The junction had 4 bases not matched to a gene; V was cut back by 8 bases and J by 6 bases. The CDR3 DNA sequence: TGTGCCAGCGGAAGACTAGCGGGAGGCAATGAGCAGTTCTTC. Its protein is CASGRLAGGNEQFF.

The J gene is TRBJ2-2, the V gene TRBV6-6; tentative D call: TRBD1 (6 bases). This CDR3 comprises 15 residues. The germline V gene has CDR1 MNHNY and CDR2 SVGAGI (reference sequence). Trimming stripped 5 bases from V and 6 bases from J, with 16 bases between. CDR3 sequence (DNA): TGTGCCAGCAGTGAGTCTACAGGGTTCGCCGGGGAGCTGTTTTTT. Translation gives CASSESTGFAGELFF.

This clone was picked up one time. The chain combines TRBV9 with TRBJ1-6; D perhaps matches TRBD1 (6 bases). Germline V lookup: CDR1 SGDLS, CDR2 YYNGEE. The CDR3 totals 15 residues. V lost 4 bases, J lost 8 bases, and 16 bases lay in between. This CDR3 is CASSPHREGDSPLHF. Here the CDR3 DNA reads TGTGCCAGCAGCCCCCACAGGGAGGGGGATTCACCCCTCCACTTT.

This rearrangement joins TRBV11-2 to TRBJ2-7; 9 bases are shared with TRBD2. The CDR3 consists of 13 residues. Germline CDR1 SGHAT, CDR2 FQNNGV. V trimming: 6 bases; J trimming: 2 bases; junction bases outside the gene matches: 2. The CDR3 DNA follows: TGTGCCAGCAGAGTAGCGGGGGCCTACGAGCAGTACTTC. It encodes CASRVAGAYEQYF.

The V call is TRBV11-2, the J call TRBJ1-1; no clear D. The V end lost 1 base, the J end lost 0 bases, and 12 bases lay between the germline ends. CDR3 length: 16 residues. Germline CDR1 SGHAT, CDR2 FQNNGV. The DNA of the CDR3 is TGTGCCAGCAGCTTAGGTATTGGGCAGATGAACACTGAAGCTTTCTTT. This translates into CASSLGIGQMNTEAFF.

This rearrangement joins TRBV4-2 to TRBJ1-2; 7 bases align to TRBD1. CDR1 is LGHNA, CDR2 YNFKEQ, per germline. V lost 0 bases to trimming and J lost 8 bases; unmatched junction nucleotides: 9. The CDR3 is made up of 15 amino acids. The CDR3 bases are TGTGCCAGCAGCCAAGATGAGGGGGCGCCGGGGGGCTACACCTTC. This gives the protein CASSQDEGAPGGYTF.